Listed here are 7 T cell receptor beta chains from one sample, sequenced in a study of control samples from healthy donors and cancer patients. Repertoires were generated with immunoSEQ multiplex PCR, while TCRdb's copy carries only in-frame clones and drops some. The data contain about 120,000 clones, around nine tenths of them singletons. Material for sequencing was blood. These receptor sequences come from a woman aged 70-85 years in good health.

A single count supports this clone. This rearrangement joins TRBV6-2 or TRBV6-3 to TRBJ1-4, with D unclear. V was cut by 0 bases and J by 6 bases, with 11 bases left in between. Germline CDR1 reads MNHEY; CDR2 reads SVGEGT. This CDR3 comprises 15 residues. CDR3: CASSYSWEADEKLFF. In DNA form, the CDR3 reads TGTGCCAGCAGTTACTCCTGGGAGGCGGATGAAAAACTGTTTTTT.

CDR3 sequence (DNA): TGTGCCAGCAGCATAAGAGGGGCAGCGGGGGGCCCAGATACGCAGTATTTT. Translating gives CASSIRGAAGGPDTQYF. V and J are TRBV7-8 and TRBJ2-3; 9 positions agree with TRBD2. CDR1 is SGHVS, CDR2 FQNEAQ, per germline. The CDR3 runs to 17 residues. Unmatched junction bases numbered 13, after V lost 5 bases and J lost 4 bases.

The V gene is TRBV3-1 (or the pseudogene TRBV3-2), the J gene TRBJ2-1, with D maybe TRBD2 (5 bases). The V end was cut by 4 bases, the J end by 7 bases, with 17 bases between. CDR1 is LGHDT and CDR2 is YNNKEL in the germline V gene (reference sequence). There are 15 residues in the CDR3. CDR3 residues: CASSLRAAGGNEQFF. In DNA form, the CDR3 reads TGTGCCAGCAGCCTCAGAGCGGCGGGTGGGAATGAGCAGTTCTTC.

This clone was picked up one time. The V call is TRBV5-1, the J call TRBJ2-1, with 7 bases matching TRBD1. V lost 4 bases and J lost 7; bases outside the gene matches: 8. The germline V gene encodes CDR1 SGHRS and CDR2 YFSETQ. CDR3 size: 14 residues. CDR3 nucleotides: TGCGCCAGCAGCGCCCAACTGACAGGGAATGAGCAGTTCTTC. It specifies CASSAQLTGNEQFF. Complete variable domain (other parts from reference TRBV5-1 and TRBJ2-1): KAGVTQTPRYLIKTRGQQVTLSCSPISGHRSVSWYQQTPGQGLQFLFEYFSETQRNKGNFPGRFSGRQFSNSRSEMNVSTLELGDSALYLCASSAQLTGNEQFFGPGTRLTVL.

V is TRBV10-1 and J is TRBJ2-3; D unresolved. Germline V CDR1 and CDR2: WNHNN, SYGVQD (reference sequence). V gave up 3 bases and J gave up 0 bases, with 4 bases separating them. The CDR3 is 13 residues long. CDR3 bases: TGCGCCAGCAGTGACAGAAGCACAGATACGCAGTATTTT. It yields the protein CASSDRSTDTQYF.

The CDR3 region has the DNA TGTGCCAGCAGCCAGGCCGGGGGTAGCCCCTACGAGCAGTACTTC. This codes for CASSQAGGSPYEQYF. V gene TRBV7-2 combines with J gene TRBJ2-7, with D perhaps matching TRBD2 (6 bases). CDR1 is SGHTA and CDR2 is FQGNSA in the germline V gene. V was pared by 5 bases and J by 2 bases, with 16 bases between. The CDR3 runs to 15 residues.

The J gene is TRBJ1-1, the V gene TRBV5-1; 7 bases are a match to TRBD1. The CDR3 is made up of 13 amino acids. The V gene end was trimmed by 4 bases and the J gene end by 4 bases; junction bases not matched to a gene: 4. Germline CDR1 is SGHRS and CDR2 is YFSETQ. CDR3 nucleotide sequence: TGCGCCAGCAGCCCAGGGGGAACCACTGAAGCTTTCTTT. Its protein product is CASSPGGTTEAFF.